This T cell receptor (beta chain) emerged from a study of control samples from healthy donors and cancer patients. Generated by immunoSEQ multiplex PCR, the TCRdb table keeps only in-frame clones and is missing some. The sample gives approximately 160,000 clones, roughly 90% of which show up once; 0.65% to 0.75% is in the top ten. The CDR3 length is 11 residues. Germline CDR1 is MDHEN and CDR2 is SYDVKM. The V and J ends lost 4 bases and 7 bases respectively, with 5 bases between them. Sequencing was carried out using blood. The receptor was isolated from a woman aged 25 to 39 in good health. This chain uses TRBV28 with TRBJ1-3; D is unresolved. CDR3 sequence: CASSSGNTIYF. In nucleotides, the CDR3 is TGTGCCAGCAGTTCGGGGAACACCATATATTTT.